This T cell receptor (beta chain) was captured in a study of cytomegalovirus exposure and HLA in healthy donors. Overall study context: Early released data had about 85 million unique TCRs, all coming from HLA-typed donors.

General study findings and limits: Cytomegalovirus association was assigned to over 150 TCR beta chains. An analysis that was carried out later associated fewer than 20,000 TCR beta sequences with HLA alleles at 0.05 false discovery rate.

V was clipped by 5 bases and J by 0 bases, with 13 bases between them. Germline-derived CDR1 and CDR2 are SEHNR and FQNEAQ (reference sequence). The CDR3 is 16 residues long. A word on this clone: No antigen is known for it.

PCR primers comprised 60 Vbeta and 13 Jbeta primers. Repertoires were generated with immunoSEQ multiplex PCR, while TCRdb's copy carries only in-frame clones and drops some. The sample totals approximately 140,000 clones. This rearrangement joins TRBV7-9 to TRBJ2-2; D is ambiguous. The receptor was isolated from a woman aged 40 to 50 in good health and CMV-seronegative. Sequencing used PBMCs. DNA for the CDR3: TGTGCCAGCAGCCCCCCCCGAGTAACGAACACCGGGGAGCTGTTTTTT. Translating gives CASSPPRVTNTGELFF.